This T cell receptor (beta chain) was found in a study of T cells in localized non-small cell lung cancer. Clones were read by immunoSEQ multiplex PCR, and TCRdb kept only the in-frame ones, dropping some. The sample has around 70,000 clones; about 88% are singletons. General study findings and limits: Among the top 100 tumor clones, a median about 60 appeared in adjacent lung.

The germline V gene has CDR1 SGHTA and CDR2 FQGNSA. This CDR3 is 15 amino acids long. Trimming took off 1 base at V and 2 bases at J, with 10 bases between the two ends. As concerns this clone: Its cognate antigen is unknown.

The chain combines TRBV7-2 with TRBJ2-3; the D is unclear. The sequence derives from a female donor aged 60 or older with stage I lung adenocarcinoma. Sequencing used peripheral blood, obtained before any cancer treatment. CDR3 nucleotides: TGTGCCAGCAGCTTAGTGGCAGGTTACACAGATACGCAGTATTTT. Protein: CASSLVAGYTDTQYF. The full variable domain, rest sourced from reference TRBV7-2 and TRBJ2-3, is GAGVSQSPSNKVTEKGKDVELRCDPISGHTALYWYRQSLGQGLEFLIYFQGNSAPDKSGLPSDRFSAERTGGSVSTLTIQRTQQEDSAVYLCASSLVAGYTDTQYFGPGTRLTVL.